This record covers a single T cell receptor (beta chain). Template switching added a universal primer site, and cDNA bore unique molecular identifiers. TCRdb itself ran the 5' RACE reads through MiXCR, one entry per CDR3 protein. Of under 300,000 distinct CDR3 sequences listed, about 8.3% are singletons. V lost 5 bases and J lost 6; bases outside the gene matches: 7. This CDR3 region has 16 residues. Germline loops: CDR1 SGHVS, CDR2 FQNEAQ. The data belong to a study of identical twins. These data are also associated with another study on yellow fever vaccine responses in identical twins.

The genes are TRBV7-8 and TRBJ2-1; 13 bases align to TRBD2. The specimen sequenced was CD8+ T cells sorted from blood. This receptor was obtained from a woman aged 18 to 35 in good health. CDR3 sequence reads: CASSEKGLAGPNEQFF. The CDR3 DNA follows: TGTGCCAGCAGCGAGAAGGGACTAGCGGGACCCAATGAGCAGTTCTTC.